Given below is one TCR beta chain in context. Antigen unknown. Using its own MiXCR run on the 5' RACE reads, TCRdb lists one record per CDR3 protein. The sample consists of 120,000 to 150,000 distinct CDR3 sequences, more than 7% of them appearing once. This specimen belongs to a study of CD8 T cells in ankylosing spondylitis. Study-level points and caveats: Reports say disease-linked clones showed up significantly more in matched ankylosing spondylitis synovial fluid. In peripheral blood, disease-linked CD8+ clones occurred at relatively low frequencies. Apparently characteristic of ankylosing spondylitis blood was a TCR beta motif (roughly eight highly homologous variants).

Trimming cost V 3 bases and J 0 bases, with 11 bases left between them. Germline assignment: CDR1 KGHSH and CDR2 LQKENI. The CDR3 consists of 15 residues. The sequencing input was synovial fluid, either unsorted or a sorted T cell fraction (not recorded which). The J gene is TRBJ1-1, the V gene TRBV18, with D unclear. The receptor was isolated from a male donor with ankylosing spondylitis. CDR3 sequence reads: CASSPTGRMNTEAFF. For the CDR3, the DNA is TGTGCCAGCTCACCTACGGGGAGGATGAACACTGAAGCTTTCTTT.